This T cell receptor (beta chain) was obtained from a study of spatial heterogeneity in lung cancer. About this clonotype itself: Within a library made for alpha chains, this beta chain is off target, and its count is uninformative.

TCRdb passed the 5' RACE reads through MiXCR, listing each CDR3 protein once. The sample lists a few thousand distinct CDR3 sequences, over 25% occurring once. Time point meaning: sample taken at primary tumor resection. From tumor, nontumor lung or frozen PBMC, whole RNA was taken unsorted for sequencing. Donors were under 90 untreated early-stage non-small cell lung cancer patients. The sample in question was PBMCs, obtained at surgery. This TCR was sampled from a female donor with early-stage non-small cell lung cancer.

CDR3 bases: TGTGCCAGCACCTTAAACAGCGGGGCCTACGAGCAGTACTTC. Its translation is CASTLNSGAYEQYF. This chain connects TRBV27 to TRBJ2-7, with TRBD2 matching over 7 bases. After removal of 7 bases from V and 2 bases from J, the junction contained 8 bases not matched to a gene. From germline, CDR1 is MNHEY and CDR2 SMNVEV (reference sequence). The CDR3 is made up of 14 amino acids.